Listed here is a single T cell receptor (beta chain). The data derive from a study of blood T cell repertoires in COVID-19. Study details: Acute and convalescent COVID-19 samples came from the United States, Italy and Spain. The analysed material was cDNA or gDNA that came from T cells, B-cell-depleted T cells, or PBMCs.

Methods used by the authors: Estimates of nucleated cell counts were drawn from the amplification of reference gene primers. Here immunoSEQ multiplex PCR was the method, and the copy in TCRdb shows in-frame clones only, minus some. From that table come the V and J calls and clone size; the DNA was used to work out D and trimming. Of about 100,000 clones detected, roughly 80% appear once; the ten largest clones hold approximately 8.7%. V dropped 3 bases and J dropped 6; count of bases not matched to a gene: 11. The CDR3 is made up of 15 amino acids. Germline V gene lookup returns CDR1 MGHDK and CDR2 SYGVNS.

The rearrangement joins TRBV25-1 to TRBJ2-7; 7 nucleotides match TRBD2. The sample was peripheral blood. This clonotype was obtained from a man aged 45-65 years who had recovered from COVID-19. The CDR3 loop reads CASSDGGGGPSEQYF. The CDR3 DNA sequence: TGTGCCAGCAGTGATGGGGGGGGAGGTCCCAGCGAGCAGTACTTC.